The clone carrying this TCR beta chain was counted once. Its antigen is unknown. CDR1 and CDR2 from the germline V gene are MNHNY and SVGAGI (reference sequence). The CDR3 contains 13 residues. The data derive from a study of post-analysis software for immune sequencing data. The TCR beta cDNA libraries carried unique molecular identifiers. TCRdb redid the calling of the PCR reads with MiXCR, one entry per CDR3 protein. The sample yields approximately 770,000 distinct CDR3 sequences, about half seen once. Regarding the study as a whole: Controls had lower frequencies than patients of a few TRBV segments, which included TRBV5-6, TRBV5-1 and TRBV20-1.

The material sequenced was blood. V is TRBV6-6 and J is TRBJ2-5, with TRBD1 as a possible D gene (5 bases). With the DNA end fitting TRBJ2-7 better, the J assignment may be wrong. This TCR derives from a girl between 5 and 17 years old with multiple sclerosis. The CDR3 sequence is CASSVGPAYEQYF. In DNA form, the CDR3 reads TGTGCCAGCAGTGTGGGGCCCGCCTACGAGCAGTACTTC.